This is a list of T cell receptor beta chains from one sample in a study of breast tumors, draining lymph nodes, adjacent tissues. TCRdb itself ran the multiplex PCR reads through MiXCR, one entry per CDR3 protein. The data hold a few hundred thousand distinct CDR3 sequences, with nearly 35% observed a single time. What was sequenced was axillary lymph node tissue. The receptor source for this set is a female donor with breast cancer. Some clones in this sample may be carry-over from other donors' samples. CDR3s include the opening cysteine and the closing phenylalanine or tryptophan. The order of the fields is D gene, clone size, V gene, J gene, CDR3 protein, CDR3 DNA. A D gene is named only where the DNA matches it firmly. Rows may omit the clone size; those that give it use once, few, many or a size class.

>TRBD1|-|TRBV28|TRBJ1-2
CASSLWNEGQGALYGYTF
TGTGCCAGCAGTTTATGGAATGAAGGACAGGGAGCACTCTATGGCTACACCTTC
>-|-|TRBV20-1|TRBJ1-1
CSARRTDTEAFF
TGCAGTGCTAGACGGACAGACACTGAAGCTTTCTTT
>-|many|TRBV7-2|TRBJ1-2
CASSLAGTLNYGYTF
TGTGCCAGCAGCTTAGCCGGGACACTTAACTATGGCTACACCTTC
>TRBD1|many|TRBV5-1|TRBJ2-2
CARADRYTGELFF
TGCGCCAGGGCGGACAGGTACACCGGGGAGCTGTTTTTT
>TRBD1|many|TRBV12-3/TRBV12-4|TRBJ2-2
CASSPPGQFSGELFF
TGTGCCAGCAGTCCTCCGGGACAGTTCTCCGGGGAGCTGTTTTTT
>-|many|TRBV7-9|TRBJ2-1
CASSRVLEDYNEQFF
TGTGCCAGCAGCCGGGTCCTGGAGGACTACAATGAGCAGTTCTTC
>-|-|TRBV19|TRBJ2-1
CASGTGGVSYNEQFF
TGTGCCAGTGGTACAGGCGGGGTCTCCTACAATGAGCAGTTCTTC
>-|many|TRBV10-3|TRBJ2-3
CAIKPEGPGDTQYF
TGTGCCATCAAGCCGGAGGGGCCTGGAGATACGCAGTATTTT
>TRBD1|-|TRBV19|TRBJ1-2
CASSAGQGNGYTF
TGTGCCAGTAGTGCGGGACAGGGAAATGGCTACACCTTC
>-|-|TRBV20-1|TRBJ2-7
CSAREHRNYEQYF
TGCAGTGCTAGAGAACACAGGAACTACGAGCAGTACTTC
>TRBD2|-|TRBV25-1|TRBJ2-7
CASSPQSGRVSYKQYF
TGTGCCAGCTCACCACAGAGCGGGAGGGTCTCCTACAAGCAGTACTTC
>TRBD2|-|TRBV2|TRBJ2-7
CASPAGTGGGYEQYF
TGTGCCAGCCCGGCAGGGACTGGCGGGGGCTACGAGCAGTACTTC
>-|many|TRBV7-9|TRBJ1-3
CASSLNWGLGNTIYF
TGTGCCAGCAGCTTAAACTGGGGGCTTGGAAACACCATATATTTT
>TRBD1|-|TRBV2|TRBJ1-4
CASRNDREDEKLFF
TGTGCCAGCAGGAACGACAGGGAGGATGAAAAACTGTTTTTT
>-|many|TRBV7-2|TRBJ2-2
CASSPHAGELFF
TGTGCCAGCAGCCCCCATGCCGGGGAGCTGTTTTTT
>-|many|TRBV18|TRBJ2-5
CASSSIAGSQETQYF
TGTGCCAGCTCATCCATCGCGGGATCTCAAGAGACCCAGTACTTC
>TRBD1|-|TRBV5-1|TRBJ1-3
CASSSTGTGDGNTIYF
TGCGCCAGCAGCTCTACCGGGACAGGGGACGGGAACACCATATATTTT
>-|many|TRBV2|TRBJ2-2
CASTIALGGNTGELFF
TGTGCCAGCACCATCGCCCTCGGGGGGAACACCGGGGAGCTGTTTTTT
>TRBD1|few|TRBV24-1|TRBJ1-1
CATSGMDREAFF
TGTGCCACCAGTGGCATGGACAGGGAAGCTTTCTTT
>TRBD2|-|TRBV5-1|TRBJ2-5
CASSLDPAGDETQYF
TGCGCCAGCAGCTTGGACCCAGCGGGGGACGAGACCCAGTACTTC
>-|-|TRBV18|TRBJ1-5
CASSRERNQPQHF
TGTGCCAGCTCACGGGAGCGGAATCAGCCCCAGCATTTT
>-|many|TRBV19|TRBJ1-5
CASSIEVSRGSNQPQHF
TGTGCCAGTAGTATAGAGGTGTCGCGGGGGAGCAATCAGCCCCAGCATTTT
>-|many|TRBV7-2|TRBJ2-5
CASSLAGPGRETQYF
TGTGCCAGCAGCTTAGCGGGCCCGGGCCGAGAGACCCAGTACTTC
>-|-|TRBV7-9|TRBJ1-3
CASSSTQASSGNTIYF
TGTGCCAGCAGCTCGACACAGGCTTCCTCTGGAAACACCATATATTTT
>-|many|TRBV4-2|TRBJ2-5
CASSQVQGETQYF
TGTGCCAGCAGCCAAGTTCAGGGGGAGACCCAGTACTTC
>-|many|TRBV9|TRBJ2-3
CASSVGSTDTQYF
TGTGCCAGCAGCGTAGGGAGCACAGATACGCAGTATTTT
>-|-|TRBV27|TRBJ1-5
CASSLFSGLNNQPQHF
TGTGCCAGCAGTCTTTTCTCGGGGTTAAACAATCAGCCCCAGCATTTT
>-|many|TRBV9|TRBJ2-6
CASSVLRVGGANVLTF
TGTGCCAGCAGCGTACTAAGGGTTGGTGGGGCCAACGTCCTGACTTTC
>-|many|TRBV2|TRBJ1-3
CASSEEGRGSGNTIYF
TGTGCCAGCAGTGAAGAAGGTAGAGGAAGCGGAAACACCATATATTTT
>TRBD1|many|TRBV6-5|TRBJ2-2
CATLGQENTGELFF
TGTGCCACCCTGGGACAGGAAAACACCGGGGAGCTGTTTTTT
>TRBD1|-|TRBV9|TRBJ1-6
CASSALTGGQYNSPLHF
TGTGCCAGCAGCGCGCTGACAGGGGGTCAGTATAATTCACCCCTCCACTTT
>TRBD1|many|TRBV12-3/TRBV12-4|TRBJ1-5
CASSLGTGVTNQPQHF
TGTGCCAGCAGTTTAGGGACAGGGGTCACCAATCAGCCCCAGCATTTT
>-|-|TRBV20-1|TRBJ1-4
CSAEPGLRGEKLFF
TGCAGTGCTGAACCGGGACTGAGGGGTGAAAAACTGTTTTTT
>-|many|TRBV2|TRBJ2-2
CAGSTTGNTGELFF
TGTGCCGGATCAACGACGGGAAACACCGGGGAGCTGTTTTTT
>TRBD2|many|TRBV7-9|TRBJ2-2
CASSHRMASGAGELFF
TGTGCCAGCAGCCATAGAATGGCTAGCGGGGCCGGGGAGCTGTTTTTT
>-|many|TRBV20-1|TRBJ2-1
CSARESVNEQFF
TGCAGTGCTAGAGAGTCGGTCAATGAGCAGTTCTTC
>TRBD2|many|TRBV7-9|TRBJ2-1
CASSLGTSGNEQFF
TGTGCCAGCAGCTTAGGAACTAGCGGGAATGAGCAGTTCTTC
>-|many|TRBV5-1|TRBJ2-5
CASSLSWTAQETQYF
TGCGCCAGCAGCTTGTCTTGGACAGCCCAAGAGACCCAGTACTTC
>-|many|TRBV12-3/TRBV12-4|TRBJ1-5
CASSFRGISNQPQHF
TGTGCCAGCAGTTTCAGAGGAATTAGCAATCAGCCCCAGCATTTT
>TRBD1|-|TRBV7-9|TRBJ2-1
CASSVDGRGHNEQFF
TGTGCCAGCAGCGTAGACGGCAGGGGGCACAATGAGCAGTTCTTC
>TRBD1|-|TRBV2|TRBJ1-2
CASSVIAGQLYGYTF
TGTGCCAGCAGTGTCATAGCGGGACAGCTCTATGGCTACACCTTC
>TRBD1|many|TRBV20-1|TRBJ1-4
CSASKQGASITNEKLFF
TGCAGTGCTAGTAAACAGGGGGCTTCGATTACTAATGAAAAACTGTTTTTT
>TRBD1|-|TRBV2|TRBJ2-5
CASKNKGAQSETQYF
TGTGCCAGCAAGAATAAGGGGGCGCAATCGGAGACCCAGTACTTC
>-|-|TRBV5-1|TRBJ2-3
CAGSLGGRGPDTQYF
TGCGCCGGCAGCTTAGGGGGGAGGGGACCAGATACGCAGTATTTT